This T cell receptor (beta chain) is from a study of CXCR3-negative and CXCR3-positive naive CD8 T cells. Background on the study: The study obtained about 135 million TRB reads, about 1.5 +/- 0.3 million per library. Whole-study results and caveats: The TRB CDR3s that CXCR3-positive naive cells carried were more hydrophobic than those of CXCR3-negative naive cells.

CDR1 is LNHNV and CDR2 is YYDKDF in the germline V gene (reference sequence). This CDR3 is built from 14 residues. A word on this clonotype: Its antigen is not identified.

All TRB cDNA libraries came from 5' RACE performed with UMI labels. TCRdb re-called the 5' RACE reads; every CDR3 protein appears as one record, without DNA. This table lists 80,000 to 100,000 distinct CDR3 sequences. The sequence was obtained from a human donor in good health. Some clones in this sample may be carry-over from other donors' samples. V and J are TRBV15 and TRBJ2-7; TCRdb proposes TRBD1, but this gene call is untestable without DNA. Input material: naive CXCR3+ CD8+ T cells from blood. Subset here: CD45RO-CCR7+CD27+CD95- naive CD8+ T cells expressing CXCR3 (TNR3+). This chain's CDR3 is CATSREGTGYEQYF.